One and the same sample provided the 21 T cell receptor beta chains below, sequenced in a study of beta chain features in type 1 diabetes. Findings and caveats of the study: TCRB CDR3s were moderately but significantly shorter in Type 1 diabetes patients in all four CD4+ subsets.

Sequencing targeted expressed TCRB transcripts, as all isolated RNA had been reverse transcribed. Assay used: immunoSEQ multiplex PCR; TCRdb lists only in-frame clones, some missing. This sample yields 100,000 to 150,000 clones, of which approximately 10% are seen a single time; around 0.79% belongs to the top ten. These TCRs' antigens remain unknown. Sample: central memory CD4+ T cells from blood. All receptors derive from a man aged 25 to 40 with type 1 diabetes.

This chain joins TRBV4-1 and TRBJ2-7, with 10 bases identical to TRBD1. This CDR3 comprises 14 residues. CDR1 and CDR2 (germline): MGHRA, YSYEKL. V lost 1 base and J lost 6; bases outside the gene matches: 3. The CDR3 loop is CASSQGDRGSEQYF. The CDR3 DNA sequence: TGCGCCAGCAGCCAAGGGGACAGGGGCAGCGAGCAGTACTTC.

This rearrangement joins TRBV5-6 to TRBJ1-2; D is uncertain. Looked up from germline, CDR1 is SGHDT and CDR2 is YYEEEE. The CDR3 totals 12 residues. V was clipped by 4 bases and J by 8 bases, with 12 bases between them. This chain's CDR3 is CASSAGRVGYTF. CDR3 DNA sequence: TGTGCCAGCAGCGCGGGTAGGGTCGGCTACACCTTC.

The chain couples TRBV28 to TRBJ2-1; 7 bases are shared with TRBD1. The CDR3 is made up of 13 amino acids. From germline, CDR1 is MDHEN and CDR2 SYDVKM. The J segment lost 3 bases and the V segment lost 7 bases, leaving 3 bases of the junction unmatched. CDR3 nucleotide sequence: TGTGCCAGCAACCGACAGGGCTACAATGAGCAGTTCTTC. Translation: CASNRQGYNEQFF.

This clone was detected only a few times. The chain links TRBV6-6 to TRBJ2-7; a possible D gene is TRBD2 (6 bases). Germline values: CDR1 MNHNY, CDR2 SVGAGI (reference sequence). Trimming took off 6 bases at V and 5 bases at J, with 11 bases between the two ends. This CDR3 region has 12 residues. CDR3 sequence (DNA): TGTGCCAGCAGCCCCGCGGGAAACGAGCAGTACTTC. This sequence encodes CASSPAGNEQYF.

Only a few counts were recorded for this clone. The V call is TRBV30, the J call TRBJ1-1; D gene uncertain. The CDR3 has 11 amino acids. Germline CDR1 and CDR2: GTSNPN and SVGIG (reference sequence). Trimming took off 0 bases at V and 13 bases at J, with 12 bases between the two ends. For the CDR3, the DNA is TGTGCCTGGAGTGTAAGCCGACAAGGTTTCTTT. Residues: CAWSVSRQGFF.

A few counts support this clone. This chain links TRBV5-1 with TRBJ2-4, with 8 bases fitting TRBD2. The junction had 4 bases not matched to a gene; V was cut back by 1 base and J by 1 base. There are 16 residues in the CDR3. Per the germline V gene, CDR1 is SGHRS and CDR2 is YFSETQ. The CDR3 protein is CASSLWRGEAKNIQYF. DNA for the CDR3: TGCGCCAGCAGCTTGTGGCGGGGGGAGGCCAAAAACATTCAGTACTTC.

The gene calls are TRBV4-3 and TRBJ1-2, with TRBD1 identical over 10 bases. The V and J ends lost 4 bases and 4 bases, in that order; junction bases with no gene match: 9. The length of the CDR3 is 16 residues. CDR1 and CDR2 (germline): LGHNA, YSLEER. CDR3: CASSLAGQGPRYGYTF. In DNA form, the CDR3 reads TGCGCCAGCAGCCTTGCGGGACAGGGGCCACGCTATGGCTACACCTTC.

A word on this clone: Mismatch with germline at one junction end may stem from a read error. The V call is TRBV7-7, the J call TRBJ2-7; D not resolved. Germline V gives CDR1 SSHAT, CDR2 FNYEAQ (reference sequence). The CDR3 has 13 residues. CDR3 sequence (DNA): TGTGCTAGCAGTTTGTCGTATGACAAAGAGCAGTACTTC. This sequence encodes CASSLSYDKEQYF. Full variable domain (remainder filled in from reference TRBV7-7 and TRBJ2-7): GAGVSQSPRYKVTKRGQDVTLRCDPISSHATLYWYQQALGQGPEFLTYFNYEAQPDKSGLPSDRFSAERPEGSISTLTIQRTEQRDSAMYRCASSLSYDKEQYFGPGTRLTVT.

The gene calls are TRBV2 and TRBJ1-2; 7 nucleotides align to TRBD1. Germline V gives CDR1 SNHLY, CDR2 FYNNEI. V trimming: 6 bases; J trimming: 0 bases; junction bases outside the gene matches: 4. The CDR3 extends over 14 amino acids. The CDR3 protein is CASRRTGANYGYTF. The DNA of the CDR3 is TGTGCCAGCAGACGGACAGGAGCTAACTATGGCTACACCTTC.

This clone has more than one count but fewer than ten. The chain employs TRBV7-2 and TRBJ2-1, with 8 bases fitting TRBD2. Germline assignment: CDR1 SGHTA and CDR2 FQGNSA. Trimming took 4 bases from V and 9 from J; bases not matched to a gene: 5. The CDR3 runs to 13 residues. CDR3 coding DNA: TGTGCCAGCAGCTCTGGTCGGGGGGGTGAGCAGTTCTTC. It is translated as CASSSGRGGEQFF.

This clone was seen a handful of times. The J gene is TRBJ2-1, the V gene TRBV7-2; TRBD2 might be the D (6 bases). The CDR3 consists of 13 residues. Germline V lookup: CDR1 SGHTA, CDR2 FQGNSA. Trimming cost V 1 base and J 10 bases, with 11 bases left between them. The CDR3 DNA sequence: TGTGCCAGCAGCTTAGGAATGGCGGGGGAGCAGTTCTTC. Its protein product is CASSLGMAGEQFF.

In this sample, this clone turned up a few times. J is TRBJ1-2 and V is TRBV30; 8 positions match TRBD1. The CDR3 is made up of 14 amino acids. Losses at the gene ends were 8 bases for V and 5 bases for J; bases not matched to a gene: 13. CDR1 is GTSNPN and CDR2 is SVGIG in the germline V gene (reference sequence). CDR3: CAGTLDRVIYGYTF. In DNA form, the CDR3 reads TGTGCCGGGACACTGGACAGGGTAATTTATGGCTACACCTTC.

The rearrangement uses TRBV9 and TRBJ2-3, with 10 bases identical to TRBD2. Germline values: CDR1 SGDLS, CDR2 YYNGEE. V was clipped by 0 bases and J by 5 bases; unmatched bases: 6. There are 16 residues in the CDR3. CDR3 DNA: TGTGCCAGCAGCGTAGGGCTAGCGGGGGCGGTAGATACGCAGTATTTT. It codes for CASSVGLAGAVDTQYF.

Comment on this clone: The junction shows a germline mismatch at one end, possibly a read error. The gene calls are TRBV5-1 and TRBJ2-3, with D possibly being TRBD1 (6 bases). The CDR3 consists of 15 residues. Per germline, CDR1 SGHRS and CDR2 YFSETQ. CDR3 bases: TGTGCCAGCAGCCGTACAGGGAGTTATAAGGATACGCAGTATTTT. This gives the protein CASSRTGSYKDTQYF. The whole variable domain, remainder taken from reference TRBV5-1 and TRBJ2-3, is KAGVTQTPRYLIKTRGQQVTLSCSPISGHRSVSWYQQTPGQGLQFLFEYFSETQRNKGNFPGRFSGRQFSNSRSEMNVSTLELGDSALYLCASSRTGSYKDTQYFGPGTRLTVL.

In this sample, this clone turned up a few times. This chain uses TRBV5-1 with TRBJ2-3; a weak D match, TRBD2 (7 bases). Germline V gene lookup returns CDR1 SGHRS and CDR2 YFSETQ. Trimming removed 5 bases from V and 1 base from J, with 11 bases in between. The CDR3 consists of 14 residues. CDR3: CASSTGGRTDTQYF. The CDR3 DNA is TGCGCCAGCAGTACGGGGGGCCGCACAGATACGCAGTATTTT.

In this sample, this clone turned up a few times. The genes are TRBV5-4 and TRBJ2-3; no reliable D call. This CDR3 is 14 amino acids long. The germline V and J ends were trimmed by 4 bases and 1 base, with 10 bases remaining between them. The V gene's germline CDR1 is SGHNT and CDR2 YYREEE (reference sequence). CDR3 region: CASSPDFGTDTQYF. The DNA of the CDR3 is TGTGCCAGCAGCCCCGACTTTGGCACAGATACGCAGTATTTT.

This sequence joins TRBV18 and TRBJ1-5; D might be TRBD1 (5 bases). The V and J ends lost 2 bases and 2 bases respectively, with 10 bases between them. The germline gives CDR1 KGHSH, CDR2 LQKENI. CDR3 length: 15 residues. CDR3 amino acids: CASSPGAVGNQPQHF. DNA for the CDR3: TGTGCCAGCTCACCAGGGGCCGTTGGCAATCAGCCCCAGCATTTT. Combining the CDR3 with reference TRBV18 and TRBJ1-5 gives the whole variable domain NAGVMQNPRHLVRRRGQEARLRCSPMKGHSHVYWYRQLPEEGLKFMVYLQKENIIDESGMPKERFSAEFPKEGPSILRIQQVVRGDSAAYFCASSPGAVGNQPQHFGDGTRLSIL.

This clone was observed a few times. This chain links TRBV6-1 with TRBJ2-1; 11 nucleotides match TRBD2. The CDR3 length is 15 residues. CDR1 MNHNS and CDR2 SASEGT come from the germline V gene. V dropped 10 bases and J dropped 6; count of bases not matched to a gene: 11. The CDR3 spells CAISKLAGDINEQFF. In nucleotides, the CDR3 is TGTGCCATCAGCAAACTAGCGGGGGACATCAATGAGCAGTTCTTC.

The chain recombines TRBV18 with TRBJ1-1; no firm D call. Germline V gene lookup returns CDR1 KGHSH and CDR2 LQKENI. The V gene lost 3 bases and the J gene lost 6 bases, with 14 bases spanning the gap. This CDR3 spans 14 amino acids. The CDR3 sequence: CASSPAGLKAEAFF. Written as DNA, the CDR3 is TGTGCCAGCTCACCGGCGGGCCTCAAGGCTGAAGCTTTCTTT.

This clone was seen only a few times. This chain connects TRBV4-1 to TRBJ2-3, with 7 bases aligning to TRBD1. CDR3 length equals 15 residues. Germline V gene sequence: CDR1 MGHRA, CDR2 YSYEKL. V lost 3 bases and J lost 3; bases outside the gene matches: 6. The chain's CDR3 is CASSQGDSKTDTQYF. The CDR3 DNA follows: TGCGCCAGCAGCCAGGGGGACAGCAAAACAGATACGCAGTATTTT.

This clone turned up a few times. The chain links TRBV6-6 to TRBJ1-2, with D maybe TRBD1 (5 bases). V was clipped by 5 bases and J by 8 bases, with 9 bases between them. The CDR3 has 11 residues. The germline CDR1 and CDR2 sequences are MNHNY and SVGAGI (reference sequence). The chain's CDR3 is CASSPDTGYTF. For the CDR3, the DNA is TGTGCCAGCAGTCCGGACACAGGCTACACCTTC.